These 22 T cell receptor beta chains were sequenced from one sample in a study of cytomegalovirus exposure and HLA in healthy donors. PCR involved 60 Vbeta and 13 Jbeta primers. Clones were read by immunoSEQ multiplex PCR, and TCRdb kept only the in-frame ones, dropping some. Seen here are more than 85,000 clones, approximately 81% observed once, and the top ten hold roughly 13%. Specimen: PBMCs. All receptors derive from a male donor in good health and CMV-seropositive.

V usage is TRBV5-1 and J usage is TRBJ2-5, with TRBD2 matching 7 bases. TRBJ2-7 matches the DNA end more closely, so the J call is doubtful. There are 14 residues in the CDR3. The germline V gene has CDR1 SGHRS and CDR2 YFSETQ. CDR3 sequence (DNA): TGCGCCAGCAGCTCCATCGGGGGGAACAACGAGCAGTACTTC. Amino acid sequence: CASSSIGGNNEQYF.

V and J are TRBV19 and TRBJ2-1; 9 bases are a match to TRBD2. CDR1 is LNHDA and CDR2 is SQIVND in the germline V gene (reference sequence). After removal of 6 bases from V and 3 bases from J, the junction contained 3 bases not matched to a gene. The CDR3 totals 14 residues. CDR3 sequence reads: CASSSAGGYNEQFF. The CDR3 region has the DNA TGTGCCAGTAGCTCAGCGGGGGGCTACAATGAGCAGTTCTTC.

The table lists this clone with a count of one. The chain carries TRBV11-2 and TRBJ1-1; D is possibly TRBD1 (5 bases). V gave up 1 base and J gave up 0 bases, with 9 bases separating them. Germline values: CDR1 SGHAT, CDR2 FQNNGV. This CDR3 is built from 15 residues. The CDR3 DNA reads as TGTGCCAGCAGCTTAGGGGGGGTGATGAACACTGAAGCTTTCTTT. Its translation: CASSLGGVMNTEAFF.

The V gene is TRBV7-2, the J gene TRBJ1-2, with 9 bases lining up with TRBD1. From germline, CDR1 is SGHTA and CDR2 FQGNSA. CDR3 length: 15 residues. Trimming took 4 bases from V and 4 from J; bases not matched to a gene: 7. For the CDR3, the DNA is TGTGCCAGCAGCTATCGACAGGGGGGTAGCTATGGCTACACCTTC. It specifies CASSYRQGGSYGYTF.

V gene TRBV6-6 combines with J gene TRBJ2-5, with 9 bases identical to TRBD2. V lost 6 bases and J lost 3; bases outside the gene matches: 8. The CDR3 has 15 amino acids. CDR1 and CDR2 from the germline V gene are MNHNY and SVGAGI (reference sequence). CDR3 DNA sequence: TGTGCCAGCAGCGACCGGCGGGGGGGCGAAGAGACCCAGTACTTC. This codes for CASSDRRGGEETQYF.

The J gene is TRBJ1-1, the V gene TRBV7-8; D is unclear. V was cut by 3 bases and J by 0 bases, with 11 bases left in between. Germline values: CDR1 SGHVS, CDR2 FQNEAQ. This CDR3 has 15 residues. CDR3 sequence (DNA): TGTGCCAGCAGCTTCTACGTTTCATTGAACACTGAAGCTTTCTTT. It translates to CASSFYVSLNTEAFF.

The genes are TRBV7-9 and TRBJ1-5, with 10 bases lining up with TRBD1. V lost 5 bases and J lost 3; bases outside the gene matches: 7. This CDR3 spans 16 amino acids. Germline V gives CDR1 SEHNR, CDR2 FQNEAQ (reference sequence). Here the CDR3 DNA reads TGTGCCAGCAGCCTCCAGGACAGGGGGGACAATCAGCCCCAGCATTTT. This translates into CASSLQDRGDNQPQHF.

The chain recombines TRBV5-1 with TRBJ2-3; weak D call: TRBD1 (6 bases). This CDR3 region has 14 residues. V lost 4 bases to trimming and J lost 8 bases, with 17 bases between them. The germline V gene has CDR1 SGHRS and CDR2 YFSETQ. CDR3 DNA sequence: TGCGCCAGCAGCGTAGGACAGCCCGGAGGTACGCAGTATTTT. It translates to CASSVGQPGGTQYF.

In its sample, this clone was seen a few times. The chain employs TRBV7-9 and TRBJ2-4; 9 bases map to TRBD2. Germline trimming cut 1 base from V and 6 bases from J; bases unmatched to any gene: 7. Germline CDR1 SEHNR, CDR2 FQNEAQ (reference sequence). The CDR3 is 16 amino acids. The CDR3: CASSLGPGAGGNIQYF. The CDR3 region has the DNA TGTGCCAGCAGCTTAGGCCCTGGAGCGGGGGGAAACATTCAGTACTTC.

CDR3 amino acids: CATRPRDSPEAFF. In DNA, the CDR3 is TGTGCCACCCGTCCCCGGGACAGCCCTGAAGCTTTCTTT. The rearrangement uses TRBV2 and TRBJ1-1; 7 bases match TRBD1. V lost 10 bases, J lost 6 bases, and 11 bases stayed unmatched. CDR1 and CDR2 from the germline V gene are SNHLY and FYNNEI. CDR3 size: 13 residues.

The V call is TRBV4-2, the J call TRBJ2-5; 9 nucleotides align to TRBD2. This CDR3 comprises 16 residues. Unmatched junction bases numbered 10, after V lost 4 bases and J lost 4 bases. Germline CDR1 LGHNA, CDR2 YNFKEQ. CDR3 sequence: CASSPEGGGAGETQYF. The CDR3 DNA is TGTGCCAGCAGCCCGGAAGGCGGGGGGGCCGGAGAGACCCAGTACTTC.

The CDR3 DNA follows: TGTGCCAGCAGCTTAACCGGGACAGGCTACTCTGGAAACACCATATATTTT. Residues: CASSLTGTGYSGNTIYF. This sequence joins TRBV7-9 and TRBJ1-3; 8 positions agree with TRBD1. Germline CDR1 SEHNR, CDR2 FQNEAQ (reference sequence). This CDR3 is built from 17 residues. V shed 2 bases, J shed 0 bases, and the junction held 6 bases outside the gene matches.

This clone was found a few times. The gene calls are TRBV18 and TRBJ1-6; a possible D gene is TRBD1 (5 bases). This CDR3 region has 16 residues. Between the trimmed V and J ends, which lost 1 base and 5 bases, there was a span of 12 bases. From germline, CDR1 is KGHSH and CDR2 LQKENI. CDR3 in amino acids: CASSPQGPGNNSPLHF. For the CDR3, the DNA is TGTGCCAGCTCACCACAGGGGCCAGGGAATAATTCACCCCTCCACTTT.

This chain connects TRBV6-5 to TRBJ1-1; the D gene is possibly TRBD1 (5 bases). This CDR3 has 14 amino acids. In germline, CDR1 is MNHEY, CDR2 SVGAGI. V gave up 7 bases and J gave up 1 base, with 13 bases separating them. CDR3 bases: TGTGCCAGCACCCAAATAACAGGGAACACTGAAGCTTTCTTT. It specifies CASTQITGNTEAFF.

This rearrangement joins TRBV7-2 to TRBJ2-7; TRBD2 aligns across 11 bases. Germline V gene lookup returns CDR1 SGHTA and CDR2 FQGNSA. The CDR3 runs 15 residues. J was trimmed by 4 bases and V by 5 bases; bases with no gene match: 7. The CDR3 DNA reads TGTGCCAGCAGCCTTGGGACTAGCGGCCCTTACGAGCAGTACTTC. As protein: CASSLGTSGPYEQYF.

V usage is TRBV28 and J usage is TRBJ1-2; 7 positions agree with TRBD1. Trimming at V came to 4 bases and at J to 4 bases, leaving 12 bases not matched to a gene. Germline V gene sequence: CDR1 MDHEN, CDR2 SYDVKM. The length of the CDR3 is 16 residues. The CDR3 sequence: CASSSADRDYVYGYTF. CDR3 in DNA: TGTGCCAGCAGTTCCGCCGACAGGGATTATGTCTATGGCTACACCTTC.

The chain carries TRBV12-5 and TRBJ2-1, with 10 bases aligning to TRBD1. CDR1 is LGHNT and CDR2 is FRNRAP in the germline V gene. The CDR3 length is 14 residues. Trimming at V came to 1 base and at J to 6 bases, leaving 0 bases not matched to a gene. The CDR3 reads CASGLGQGANEQFF. The CDR3 DNA follows: TGTGCTAGTGGTTTGGGACAGGGGGCCAATGAGCAGTTCTTC.

The chain has TRBV30 and TRBJ1-2; D gene ambiguous. The CDR3 extends over 14 amino acids. Trimming took 0 bases from V and 3 from J, leaving 11 bases between them. The germline V gene encodes CDR1 GTSNPN and CDR2 SVGIG (reference sequence). CDR3 sequence reads: CAWSVGRRDYGYTF. DNA for the CDR3: TGTGCCTGGAGTGTCGGCAGGAGGGACTATGGCTACACCTTC.

This sequence joins TRBV10-2 and TRBJ1-4; no firm D call. Germline assignment: CDR1 WSHSY and CDR2 SAAADI. With 6 bases removed from V and 7 bases from J, the gap between germline ends came to 21 bases. The CDR3 totals 16 residues. CDR3 amino acids: CASRDGELRWGEKLFF. The CDR3 nucleotides are TGCGCCAGCAGGGACGGGGAGTTAAGATGGGGTGAAAAACTGTTTTTT.

This clone was seen a handful of times. The V call is TRBV29-1, the J call TRBJ2-7; D perhaps matches TRBD2 (7 bases). Trimming took 7 bases from V and 1 from J, leaving 11 bases between them. Germline CDR1 reads SQVTM; CDR2 reads ANQGSEA. This CDR3 is 12 amino acids long. The CDR3 DNA follows: TGCAGCGGGGGGGGCAGTTCCTACGAGCAGTACTTC. Translating gives CSGGGSSYEQYF.

The chain is built from TRBV7-2 and TRBJ2-3; TRBD1 matches 9 bases. Trimming at V came to 4 bases and at J to 5 bases, leaving 4 bases not matched to a gene. The CDR3 runs to 14 residues. CDR1 is SGHTA and CDR2 is FQGNSA in the germline V gene. CDR3 DNA: TGTGCCAGCAGCTCCTGGACAGGGGTAGATACGCAGTATTTT. It is translated as CASSSWTGVDTQYF. Full variable domain (rest looked up from reference TRBV7-2 and TRBJ2-3): GAGVSQSPSNKVTEKGKDVELRCDPISGHTALYWYRQSLGQGLEFLIYFQGNSAPDKSGLPSDRFSAERTGGSVSTLTIQRTQQEDSAVYLCASSSWTGVDTQYFGPGTRLTVL.

This clone was seen only once. V is TRBV5-4 and J is TRBJ2-7, with a possible D match to TRBD2 (6 bases). CDR1 is SGHNT, CDR2 YYREEE, per germline (reference sequence). CDR3 size: 15 residues. The germline V and J ends were trimmed by 3 bases and 1 base, with 14 bases remaining between them. The CDR3 nucleotides read TGTGCCAGCAGCTCAGCTAGCGAGGGTTCCTACGAGCAGTACTTC. It codes for CASSSASEGSYEQYF.